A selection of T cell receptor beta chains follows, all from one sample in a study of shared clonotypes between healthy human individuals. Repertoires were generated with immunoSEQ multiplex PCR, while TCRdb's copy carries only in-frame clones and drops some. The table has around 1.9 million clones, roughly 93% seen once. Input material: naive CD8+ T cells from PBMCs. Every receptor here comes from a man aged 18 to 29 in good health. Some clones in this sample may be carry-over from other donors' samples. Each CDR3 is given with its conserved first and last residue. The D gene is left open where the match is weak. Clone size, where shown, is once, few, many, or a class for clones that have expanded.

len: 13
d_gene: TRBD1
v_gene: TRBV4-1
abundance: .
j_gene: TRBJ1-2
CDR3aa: CASSQGQGGGYTF
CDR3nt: TGCGCCAGCAGCCAGGGACAGGGAGGTGGCTACACCTTC

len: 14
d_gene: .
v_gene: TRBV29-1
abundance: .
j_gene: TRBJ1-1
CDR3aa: CSAYPEGGSTEAFF
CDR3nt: TGCAGCGCATACCCAGAGGGGGGCTCCACTGAAGCTTTCTTT

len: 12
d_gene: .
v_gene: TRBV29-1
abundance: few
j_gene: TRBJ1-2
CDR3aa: CSVASGDYGYTF
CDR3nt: TGCAGCGTTGCCTCGGGGGACTATGGCTACACCTTC

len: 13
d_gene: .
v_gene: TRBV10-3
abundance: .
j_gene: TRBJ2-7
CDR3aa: CAIRVSDSYEQYF
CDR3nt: TGTGCCATCAGGGTTTCGGATTCATACGAGCAGTACTTC

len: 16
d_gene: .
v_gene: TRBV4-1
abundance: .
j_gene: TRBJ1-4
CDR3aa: CASSHKRRGGDEKLFF
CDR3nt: TGCGCCAGCAGCCACAAAAGACGAGGGGGAGATGAAAAACTGTTTTTT

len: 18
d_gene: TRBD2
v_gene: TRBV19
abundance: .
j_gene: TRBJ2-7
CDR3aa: CASSIVRGRSGTSYEQYF
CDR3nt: TGTGCCAGTAGTATTGTAAGGGGAAGAAGCGGGACCTCCTACGAGCAGTACTTC

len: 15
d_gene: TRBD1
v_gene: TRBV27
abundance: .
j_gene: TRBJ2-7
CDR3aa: CASSLLQGAQHEQYF
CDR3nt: TGTGCCAGCAGTTTATTACAGGGGGCTCAGCACGAGCAGTACTTC

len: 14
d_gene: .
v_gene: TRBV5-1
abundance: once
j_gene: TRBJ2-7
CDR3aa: CASRGAGEEFEQYF
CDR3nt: TGCGCCAGCAGGGGGGCAGGGGAAGAGTTCGAGCAGTACTTC

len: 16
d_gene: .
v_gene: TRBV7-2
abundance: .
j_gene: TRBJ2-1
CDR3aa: CASSNKRTPGYDEQFF
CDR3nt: TGTGCCAGCAGTAACAAAAGGACCCCCGGCTACGATGAGCAGTTCTTC

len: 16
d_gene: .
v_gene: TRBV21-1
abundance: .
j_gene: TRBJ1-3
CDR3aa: CASSKDEGTSGNTIYF
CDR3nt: TGTGCCAGCAGCAAAGACGAGGGAACCTCTGGAAACACCATATATTTT

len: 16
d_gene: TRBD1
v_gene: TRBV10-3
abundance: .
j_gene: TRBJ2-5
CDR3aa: CAISESTGVLGETQYF
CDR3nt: TGTGCCATCAGTGAGTCCACAGGGGTATTAGGAGAGACCCAGTACTTC

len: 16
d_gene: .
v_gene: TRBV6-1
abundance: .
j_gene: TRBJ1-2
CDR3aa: CASSVFSSLGTYGYTF
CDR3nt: TGTGCCAGCAGTGTATTTTCTAGTTTGGGGACCTATGGCTACACCTTC

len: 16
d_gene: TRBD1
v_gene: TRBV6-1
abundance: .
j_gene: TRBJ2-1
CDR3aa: CASSVPGQGAFNEQFF
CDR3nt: TGTGCCAGCAGTGTTCCGGGACAGGGGGCTTTCAATGAGCAGTTCTTC

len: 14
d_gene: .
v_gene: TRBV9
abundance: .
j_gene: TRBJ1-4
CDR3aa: CASSVSGAFEKLFF
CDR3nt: TGTGCCAGCAGCGTTTCGGGAGCTTTTGAAAAACTGTTTTTT

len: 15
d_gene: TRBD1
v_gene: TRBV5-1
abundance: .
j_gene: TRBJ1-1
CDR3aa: CASSLDRGLGAEAFF
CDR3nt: TGCGCCAGCAGCTTGGACAGGGGGCTTGGCGCTGAAGCTTTCTTT

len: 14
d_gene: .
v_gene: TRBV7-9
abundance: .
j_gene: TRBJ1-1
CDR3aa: CASSLVASGIEAFF
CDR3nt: TGTGCCAGCAGCTTAGTGGCGTCGGGGATTGAAGCTTTCTTT

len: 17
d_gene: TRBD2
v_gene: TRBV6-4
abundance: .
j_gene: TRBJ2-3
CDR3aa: CASSDSISSGSRDTQYF
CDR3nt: TGTGCCAGCAGTGACTCGATTTCTAGCGGGAGTCGCGATACGCAGTATTTT

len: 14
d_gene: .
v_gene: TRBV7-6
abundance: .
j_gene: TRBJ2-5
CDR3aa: CASSFAGPTETQYF
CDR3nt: TGTGCCAGCAGCTTCGCGGGCCCCACGGAGACCCAGTACTTC

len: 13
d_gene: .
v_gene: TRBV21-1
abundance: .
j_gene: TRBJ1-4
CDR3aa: CASSKGGWEKLFF
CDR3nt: TGTGCCAGCAGCAAAGGAGGGTGGGAAAAACTGTTTTTT

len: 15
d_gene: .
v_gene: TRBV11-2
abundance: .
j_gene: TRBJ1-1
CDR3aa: CASSQVVQGDTEAFF
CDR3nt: TGTGCCAGCAGCCAGGTGGTGCAGGGTGACACTGAAGCTTTCTTT

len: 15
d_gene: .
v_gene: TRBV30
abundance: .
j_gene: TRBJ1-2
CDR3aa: CAWRGLGASNYGYTF
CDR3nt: TGTGCCTGGAGGGGGTTAGGGGCTTCCAACTATGGCTACACCTTC

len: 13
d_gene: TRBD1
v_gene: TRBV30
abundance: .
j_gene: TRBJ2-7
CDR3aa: CACRGDRGYEQYF
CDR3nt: TGTGCCTGCCGAGGGGACAGGGGCTACGAGCAGTACTTC

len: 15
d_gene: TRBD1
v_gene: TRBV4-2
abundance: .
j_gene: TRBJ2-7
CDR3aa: CASSQQGAGGSEQYF
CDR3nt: TGTGCCAGCAGCCAACAGGGGGCAGGGGGCTCCGAGCAGTACTTC

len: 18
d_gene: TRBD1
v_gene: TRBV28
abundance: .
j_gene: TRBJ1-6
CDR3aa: CASSLIGTGGSYNSPLHF
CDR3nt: TGTGCCAGCAGTTTAATCGGGACAGGGGGCTCCTATAATTCACCCCTCCACTTT

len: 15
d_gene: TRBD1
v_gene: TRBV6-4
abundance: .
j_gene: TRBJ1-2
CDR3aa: CASRAQGAPNYGYTF
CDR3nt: TGTGCCAGCAGGGCACAGGGGGCACCTAACTATGGCTACACCTTC

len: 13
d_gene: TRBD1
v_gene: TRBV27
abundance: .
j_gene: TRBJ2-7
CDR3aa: CASSFGQGYEQYF
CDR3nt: TGTGCCAGCAGTTTTGGACAGGGTTACGAGCAGTACTTC

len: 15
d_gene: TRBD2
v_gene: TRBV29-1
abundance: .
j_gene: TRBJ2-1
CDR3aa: CSVDIITSGRAEQFF
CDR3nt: TGCAGCGTTGATATCATCACTAGCGGGAGGGCTGAGCAGTTCTTC

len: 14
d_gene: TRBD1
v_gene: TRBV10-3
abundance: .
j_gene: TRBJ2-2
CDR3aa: CATADRGLTGELFF
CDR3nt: TGTGCCACCGCTGACAGGGGGCTAACCGGGGAGCTGTTTTTT

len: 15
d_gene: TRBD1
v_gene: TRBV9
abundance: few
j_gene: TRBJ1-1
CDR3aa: CASSVDDRGNTEAFF
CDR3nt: TGTGCCAGCAGCGTAGACGACAGGGGGAACACTGAAGCTTTCTTT

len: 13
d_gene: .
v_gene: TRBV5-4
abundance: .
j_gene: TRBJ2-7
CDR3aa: CASSLDVSYEQYF
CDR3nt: TGTGCCAGCAGCTTGGACGTCTCCTACGAGCAGTACTTC

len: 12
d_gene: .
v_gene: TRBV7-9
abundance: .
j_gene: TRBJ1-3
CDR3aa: CASRPPENTIYF
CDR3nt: TGTGCCAGCAGGCCCCCGGAAAACACCATATATTTT

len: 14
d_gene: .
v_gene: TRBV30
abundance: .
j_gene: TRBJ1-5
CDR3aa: CAWSPHPPSKPQHF
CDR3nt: TGTGCCTGGAGCCCCCACCCGCCCTCGAAGCCCCAGCATTTT

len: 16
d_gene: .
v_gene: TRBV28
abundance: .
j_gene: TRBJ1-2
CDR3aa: CASSHPRRRGNYGYTF
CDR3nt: TGTGCCAGCAGCCACCCCCGGCGTCGGGGTAACTATGGCTACACCTTC

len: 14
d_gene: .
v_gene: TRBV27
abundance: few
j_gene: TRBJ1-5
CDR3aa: CASSPVGSNQPQHF
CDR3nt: TGTGCCAGCAGTCCGGTAGGGAGCAATCAGCCCCAGCATTTT

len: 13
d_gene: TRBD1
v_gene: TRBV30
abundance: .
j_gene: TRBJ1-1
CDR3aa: CAWSQGVSTEAFF
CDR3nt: TGTGCCTGGAGTCAGGGGGTTAGCACTGAAGCTTTCTTT

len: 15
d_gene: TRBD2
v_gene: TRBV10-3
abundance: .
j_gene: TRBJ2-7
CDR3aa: CAISSGLAGGYEQYF
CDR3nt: TGTGCCATCAGCTCGGGACTAGCGGGAGGATACGAGCAGTACTTC

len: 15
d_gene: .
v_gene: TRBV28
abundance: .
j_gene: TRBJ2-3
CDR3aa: CASSLLRRDTDTQYF
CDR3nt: TGTGCCAGCAGTTTGCTCCGCCGAGACACAGATACGCAGTATTTT

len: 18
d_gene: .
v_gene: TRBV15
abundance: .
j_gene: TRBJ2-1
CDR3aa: CATSREWRDDSSYNEQFF
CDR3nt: TGTGCCACCAGCAGAGAGTGGAGGGATGATAGCTCCTACAATGAGCAGTTCTTC

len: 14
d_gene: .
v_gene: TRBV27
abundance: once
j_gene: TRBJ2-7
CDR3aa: CASSLLAANGEQYF
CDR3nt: TGTGCCAGCAGTTTATTAGCGGCGAATGGCGAGCAGTACTTC

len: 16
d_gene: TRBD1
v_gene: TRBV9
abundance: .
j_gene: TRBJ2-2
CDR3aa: CASSTRQGADTGELFF
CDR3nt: TGTGCCAGCAGCACCCGACAGGGGGCGGACACCGGGGAGCTGTTTTTT

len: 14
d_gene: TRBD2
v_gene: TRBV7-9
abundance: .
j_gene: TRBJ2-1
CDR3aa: CASSKGLADNEQFF
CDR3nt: TGTGCCAGCAGCAAGGGACTAGCGGACAATGAGCAGTTCTTC